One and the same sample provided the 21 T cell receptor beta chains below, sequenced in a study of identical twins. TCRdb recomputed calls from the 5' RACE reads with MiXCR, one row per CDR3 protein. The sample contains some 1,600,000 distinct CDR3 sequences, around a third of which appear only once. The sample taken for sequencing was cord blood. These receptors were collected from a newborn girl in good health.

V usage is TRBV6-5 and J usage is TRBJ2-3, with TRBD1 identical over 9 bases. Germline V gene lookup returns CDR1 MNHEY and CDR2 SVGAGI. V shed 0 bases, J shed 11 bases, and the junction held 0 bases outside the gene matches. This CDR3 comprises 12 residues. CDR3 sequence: CASSYSGQGQYF. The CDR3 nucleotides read TGTGCCAGCAGTTACTCGGGACAGGGGCAGTATTTT.

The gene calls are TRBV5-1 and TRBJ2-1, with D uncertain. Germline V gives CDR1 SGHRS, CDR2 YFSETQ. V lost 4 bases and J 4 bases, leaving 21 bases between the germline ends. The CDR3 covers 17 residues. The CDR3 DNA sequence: TGCGCCAGCAGCCCCCACCTATCATCCACCAATTACAATGAGCAGTTCTTC. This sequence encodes CASSPHLSSTNYNEQFF.

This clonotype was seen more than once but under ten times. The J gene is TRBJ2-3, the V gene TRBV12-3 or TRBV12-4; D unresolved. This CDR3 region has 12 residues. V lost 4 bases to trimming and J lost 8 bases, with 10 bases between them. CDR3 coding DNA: TGTGCCAGCAGTTCACTCCCTGGTACGCAGTATTTT. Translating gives CASSSLPGTQYF.

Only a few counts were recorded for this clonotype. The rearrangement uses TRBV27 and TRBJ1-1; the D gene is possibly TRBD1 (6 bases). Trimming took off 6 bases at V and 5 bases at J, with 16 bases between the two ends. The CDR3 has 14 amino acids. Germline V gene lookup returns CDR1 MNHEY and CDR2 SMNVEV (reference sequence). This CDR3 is CASSTTGLGTEAFF. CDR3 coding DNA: TGTGCCAGCAGCACCACAGGGTTAGGGACTGAAGCTTTCTTT.

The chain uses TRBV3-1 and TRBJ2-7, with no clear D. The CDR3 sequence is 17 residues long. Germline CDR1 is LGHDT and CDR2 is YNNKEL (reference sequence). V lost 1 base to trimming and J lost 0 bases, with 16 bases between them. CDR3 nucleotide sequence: TGTGCCAGCAGCCAAGCGGCTCCAGCATCATACTCCTACGAGCAGTACTTC. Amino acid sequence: CASSQAAPASYSYEQYF.

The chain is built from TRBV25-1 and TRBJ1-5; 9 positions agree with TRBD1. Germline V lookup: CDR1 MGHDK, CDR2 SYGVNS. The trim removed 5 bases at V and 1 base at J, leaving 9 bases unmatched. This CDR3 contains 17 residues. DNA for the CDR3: TGTGCCAGCAGTCCGGGACAGGGAGTGTGGAGCAATCAGCCCCAGCATTTT. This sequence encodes CASSPGQGVWSNQPQHF.

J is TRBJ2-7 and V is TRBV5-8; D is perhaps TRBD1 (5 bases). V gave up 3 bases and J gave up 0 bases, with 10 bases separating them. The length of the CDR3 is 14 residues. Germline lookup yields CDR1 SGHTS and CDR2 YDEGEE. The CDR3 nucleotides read TGTGCCAGCAGCTATTGGGGCCCCTCCTACGAGCAGTACTTC. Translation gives CASSYWGPSYEQYF.

The CDR3 DNA is TGCAGTGCTTCACCTAGGGCCCTCAATGAGCAGTTCTTC. Protein product: CSASPRALNEQFF. This rearrangement joins TRBV20-1 to TRBJ2-1, with unresolved D. V gave up 5 bases and J gave up 6 bases, with 14 bases separating them. Germline CDR1 and CDR2: DFQATT and SNEGSKA (reference sequence). The CDR3 is 13 residues long.

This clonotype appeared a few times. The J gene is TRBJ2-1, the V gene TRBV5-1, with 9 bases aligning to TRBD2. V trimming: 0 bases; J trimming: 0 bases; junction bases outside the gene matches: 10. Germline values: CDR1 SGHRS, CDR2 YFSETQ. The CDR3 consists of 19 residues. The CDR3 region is CASSLAGLAGPRSYNEQFF. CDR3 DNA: TGCGCCAGCAGCTTGGCCGGGCTAGCGGGGCCCCGCTCCTACAATGAGCAGTTCTTC.

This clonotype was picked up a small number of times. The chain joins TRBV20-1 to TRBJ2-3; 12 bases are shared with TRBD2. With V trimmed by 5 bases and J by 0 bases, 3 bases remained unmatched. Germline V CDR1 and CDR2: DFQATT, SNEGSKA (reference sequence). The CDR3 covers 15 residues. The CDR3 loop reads CSALAGGPSTDTQYF. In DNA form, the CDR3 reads TGCAGTGCTCTAGCGGGGGGGCCTAGCACAGATACGCAGTATTTT.

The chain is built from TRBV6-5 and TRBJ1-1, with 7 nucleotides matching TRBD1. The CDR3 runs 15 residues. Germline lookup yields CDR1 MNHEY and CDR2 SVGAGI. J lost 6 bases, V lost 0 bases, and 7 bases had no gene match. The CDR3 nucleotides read TGTGCCAGCAGTTACTCTTACAGGGGAAAAGCTGAAGCTTTCTTT. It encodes CASSYSYRGKAEAFF.

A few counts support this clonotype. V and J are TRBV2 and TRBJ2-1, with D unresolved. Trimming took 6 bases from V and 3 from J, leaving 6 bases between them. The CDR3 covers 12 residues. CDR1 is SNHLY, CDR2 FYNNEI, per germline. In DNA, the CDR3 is TGTGCCAGCAGGGGCAACTACAATGAGCAGTTCTTC. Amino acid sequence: CASRGNYNEQFF.

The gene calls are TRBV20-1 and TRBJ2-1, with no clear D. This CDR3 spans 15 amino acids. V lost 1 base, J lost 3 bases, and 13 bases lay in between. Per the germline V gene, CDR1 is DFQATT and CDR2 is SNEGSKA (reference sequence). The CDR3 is CSARAQVSFYNEQFF. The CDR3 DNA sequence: TGCAGTGCTAGAGCTCAGGTTTCTTTCTACAATGAGCAGTTCTTC.

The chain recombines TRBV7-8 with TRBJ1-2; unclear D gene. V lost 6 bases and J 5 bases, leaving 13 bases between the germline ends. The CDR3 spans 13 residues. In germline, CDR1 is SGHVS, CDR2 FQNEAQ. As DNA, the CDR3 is TGTGCCAGCAGTAACTTATGGGAATATGGCTACACCTTC. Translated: CASSNLWEYGYTF.

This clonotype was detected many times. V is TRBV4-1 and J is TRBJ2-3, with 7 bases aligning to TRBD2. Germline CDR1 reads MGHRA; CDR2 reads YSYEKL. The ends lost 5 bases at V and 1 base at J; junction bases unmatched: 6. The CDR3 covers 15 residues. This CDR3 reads CASSSLAVGTDTQYF. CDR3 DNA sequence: TGCGCCAGCAGCTCTCTAGCGGTGGGCACAGATACGCAGTATTTT.

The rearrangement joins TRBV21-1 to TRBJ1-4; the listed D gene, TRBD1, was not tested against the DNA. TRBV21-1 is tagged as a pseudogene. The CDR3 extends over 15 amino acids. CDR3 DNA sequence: TGTGCCAGCCGACGTCAGGGGCGCCCTAATGAAAAACTGTTTTTT. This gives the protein CASRRQGRPNEKLFF.

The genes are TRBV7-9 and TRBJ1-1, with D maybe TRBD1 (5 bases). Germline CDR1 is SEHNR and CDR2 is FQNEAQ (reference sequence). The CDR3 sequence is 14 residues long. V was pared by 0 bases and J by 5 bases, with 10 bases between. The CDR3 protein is CASSLARDVTEAFF. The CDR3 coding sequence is TGTGCCAGCAGCTTAGCCCGGGACGTAACTGAAGCTTTCTTT.

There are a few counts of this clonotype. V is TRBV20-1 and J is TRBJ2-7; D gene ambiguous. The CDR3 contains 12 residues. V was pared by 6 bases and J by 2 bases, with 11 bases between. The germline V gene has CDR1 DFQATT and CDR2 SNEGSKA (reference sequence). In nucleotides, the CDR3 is TGCAGTGCCACGGGCCTCGCCTACGAGCAGTACTTC. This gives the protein CSATGLAYEQYF.

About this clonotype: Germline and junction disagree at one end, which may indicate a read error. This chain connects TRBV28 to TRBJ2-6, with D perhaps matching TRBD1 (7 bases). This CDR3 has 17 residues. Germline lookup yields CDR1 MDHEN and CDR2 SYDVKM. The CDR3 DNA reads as TGTGCCAGCAGTTCCCCGACAGGGATTCGCGGGGCCAACGTCCCGACTTTC. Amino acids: CASSSPTGIRGANVPTF. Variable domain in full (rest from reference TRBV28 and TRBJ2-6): DVKVTQSSRYLVKRTGEKVFLECVQDMDHENMFWYRQDPGLGLRLIYFSYDVKMKEKGDIPEGYSVSREKKERFSLILESASTNQTSMYLCASSSPTGIRGANVPTFGAGSRLTVL.

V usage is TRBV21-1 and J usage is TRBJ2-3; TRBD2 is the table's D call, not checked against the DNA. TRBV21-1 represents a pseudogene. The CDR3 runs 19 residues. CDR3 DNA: TGTGCCAGCAGCAAAGTCGCGACTAGCGGGAGGGCGAGCACAGATACGCAGTATTTT. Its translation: CASSKVATSGRASTDTQYF.

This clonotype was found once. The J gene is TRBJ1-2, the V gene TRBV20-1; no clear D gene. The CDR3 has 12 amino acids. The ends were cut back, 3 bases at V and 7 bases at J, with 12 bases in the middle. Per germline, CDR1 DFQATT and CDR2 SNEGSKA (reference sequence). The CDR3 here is CSARRGRAGYTF. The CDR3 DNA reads TGCAGTGCTAGGCGAGGGAGGGCTGGCTACACCTTC.